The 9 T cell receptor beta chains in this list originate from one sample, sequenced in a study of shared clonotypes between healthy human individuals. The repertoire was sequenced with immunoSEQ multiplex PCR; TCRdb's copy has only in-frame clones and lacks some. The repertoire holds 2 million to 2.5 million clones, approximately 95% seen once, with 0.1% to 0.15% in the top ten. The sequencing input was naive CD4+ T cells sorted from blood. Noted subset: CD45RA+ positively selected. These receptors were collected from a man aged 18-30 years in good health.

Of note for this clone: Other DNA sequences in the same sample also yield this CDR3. CDR3 sequence reads: CSVAGQRQETQYF. The DNA for the CDR3 is TGCAGCGTGGCGGGACAGAGACAAGAGACCCAGTACTTC. This chain links TRBV29-1 with TRBJ2-5; TRBD1 is a possible D gene (7 bases). V shed 6 bases and J shed 2 bases, with 13 bases lying between them. The V gene's germline CDR1 is SQVTM and CDR2 ANQGSEA. This CDR3 has 13 amino acids. The full variable domain, completed using reference TRBV29-1 and TRBJ2-5, is SAVISQKPSRDICQRGTSLTIQCQVDSQVTMMFWYRQQPGQSLTLIATANQGSEATYESGFVIDKFPISRPNLTFSTLTVSNMSPEDSSIYLCSVAGQRQETQYFGPGTRLLVL.

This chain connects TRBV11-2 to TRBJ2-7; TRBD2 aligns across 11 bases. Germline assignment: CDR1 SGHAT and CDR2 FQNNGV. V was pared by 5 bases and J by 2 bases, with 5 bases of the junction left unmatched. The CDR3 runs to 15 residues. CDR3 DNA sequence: TGTGCCAGCAGCGCTGGACTAGCGGGTGCCTACGAGCAGTACTTC. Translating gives CASSAGLAGAYEQYF.

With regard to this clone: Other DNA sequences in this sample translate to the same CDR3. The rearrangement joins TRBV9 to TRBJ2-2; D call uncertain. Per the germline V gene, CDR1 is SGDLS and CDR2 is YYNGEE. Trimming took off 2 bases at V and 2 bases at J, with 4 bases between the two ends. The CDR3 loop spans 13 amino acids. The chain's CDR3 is CASSVHNTGELFF. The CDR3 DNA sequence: TGTGCCAGCAGCGTGCATAACACCGGGGAGCTGTTTTTT.

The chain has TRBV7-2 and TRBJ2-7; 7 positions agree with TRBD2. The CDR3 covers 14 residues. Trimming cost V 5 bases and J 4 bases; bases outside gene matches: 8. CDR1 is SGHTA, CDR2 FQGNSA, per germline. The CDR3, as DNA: TGTGCCAGCAGCGTCAGCGGGACCCCATACGAGCAGTACTTC. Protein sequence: CASSVSGTPYEQYF.

The chain's CDR3 is CASSEPGQGVYQPQHF. CDR3 DNA: TGTGCCAGCAGTGAACCCGGACAGGGGGTATACCAGCCCCAGCATTTT. J is TRBJ1-5 and V is TRBV28; 10 bases map to TRBD1. Unmatched junction bases numbered 11, after V lost 5 bases and J lost 7 bases. This CDR3 comprises 16 residues. The germline CDR1 and CDR2 sequences are MDHEN and SYDVKM.

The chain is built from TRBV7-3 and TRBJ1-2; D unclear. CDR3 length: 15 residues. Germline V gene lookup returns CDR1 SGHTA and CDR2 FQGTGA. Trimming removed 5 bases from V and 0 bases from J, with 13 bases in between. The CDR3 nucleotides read TGTGCCAGCAGCGAAGGCGGGTACACTAACTATGGCTACACCTTC. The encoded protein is CASSEGGYTNYGYTF.

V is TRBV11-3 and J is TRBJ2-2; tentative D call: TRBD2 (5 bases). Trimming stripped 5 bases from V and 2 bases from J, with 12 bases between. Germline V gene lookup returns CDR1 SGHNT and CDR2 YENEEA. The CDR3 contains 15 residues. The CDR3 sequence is CASSAGLANTGELFF. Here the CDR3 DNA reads TGTGCCAGCAGCGCCGGCCTAGCTAACACCGGGGAGCTGTTTTTT.

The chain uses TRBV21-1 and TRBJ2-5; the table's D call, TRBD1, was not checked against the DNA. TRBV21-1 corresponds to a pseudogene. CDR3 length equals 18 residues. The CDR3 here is CASSKGGNGQSRQETQYF. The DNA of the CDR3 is TGTGCCAGCAGCAAAGGGGGGAATGGACAGAGTAGACAAGAGACCCAGTACTTC.

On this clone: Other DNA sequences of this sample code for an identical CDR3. As DNA, the CDR3 is TGTGCCAGCAGCTCTGGGACCGCGACTAATGAAAAACTGTTTTTT. Residues: CASSSGTATNEKLFF. The V and J genes are TRBV7-9 and TRBJ1-4, with D possibly matching TRBD1 (5 bases). The CDR3 runs 15 residues. Germline CDR1 is SEHNR and CDR2 is FQNEAQ (reference sequence). V shed 4 bases and J shed 2 bases, with 11 bases lying between them.